What follows are 28 T cell receptor beta chains derived from one specimen sequenced in a study of blood T cell repertoires in COVID-19. The protocol was immunoSEQ multiplex PCR, while the TCRdb copy is restricted to in-frame clones and leaves out a portion. Among about 99,000 clones listed, roughly nine tenths were seen once. Specimen: peripheral blood. The receptors come from a woman aged 55-70 years with acute or convalescent COVID-19.

The chain has TRBV27 and TRBJ1-2; D remains unclear. In germline, CDR1 is MNHEY, CDR2 SMNVEV (reference sequence). The CDR3 is 14 amino acids. The ends were cut back, 0 bases at V and 4 bases at J, with 9 bases in the middle. The CDR3 region has the DNA TGTGCCAGCAGTTTATCGGCCGGGAGCTATGGCTACACCTTC. Protein: CASSLSAGSYGYTF.

V gene TRBV11-3 combines with J gene TRBJ2-7, with D tentatively TRBD2 (5 bases). Per the germline V gene, CDR1 is SGHNT and CDR2 is YENEEA. The V end lost 1 base, the J end lost 6 bases, and 13 bases lay between the germline ends. The CDR3 is 14 amino acids. The DNA of the CDR3 is TGTGCCAGCAGCTTAGGCGAGGGATTCCGCGAGCAGTACGTC. Its translation is CASSLGEGFREQYV.

The rearrangement links TRBV2 to TRBJ2-1; 8 positions agree with TRBD2. The CDR3 is made up of 14 amino acids. Unmatched junction bases numbered 12, after V lost 7 bases and J lost 10 bases. Germline values: CDR1 SNHLY, CDR2 FYNNEI. The CDR3 region has the DNA TGTGCCAGCAAACAGAGCGGGAGTTCTGGAGAGCAGTTCTTC. Amino acids: CASKQSGSSGEQFF. Full variable domain (missing parts from reference TRBV2 and TRBJ2-1): EPEVTQTPSHQVTQMGQEVILRCVPISNHLYFYWYRQILGQKVEFLVSFYNNEISEKSEIFDDQFSVERPDGSNFTLKIRSTKLEDSAMYFCASKQSGSSGEQFFGPGTRLTVL.

The gene calls are TRBV19 and TRBJ2-2, with TRBD1 as a possible D gene (5 bases). V lost 5 bases and J 8 bases, leaving 12 bases between the germline ends. The germline V gene encodes CDR1 LNHDA and CDR2 SQIVND (reference sequence). The length of the CDR3 is 13 residues. CDR3 nucleotide sequence: TGTGCCAGTAGTCCCCAGGGCGCGGGGGAGCTGTTTTTT. This codes for CASSPQGAGELFF.

The V and J genes are TRBV28 and TRBJ1-4; D ambiguous. Germline CDR1 MDHEN, CDR2 SYDVKM. The CDR3 runs to 14 residues. V lost 1 base to trimming and J lost 5 bases, with 8 bases between them. CDR3 protein: CASSLSGMNEKLFF. In nucleotides, the CDR3 is TGTGCCAGCAGTTTATCCGGGATGAATGAAAAACTGTTTTTT.

This chain links TRBV3-1 (or the pseudogene TRBV3-2) with TRBJ2-3, with D possibly being TRBD2 (6 bases). Trimming removed 6 bases from V and 5 bases from J, with 12 bases in between. Germline CDR1 is LGHDT and CDR2 is YNNKEL (reference sequence). This CDR3 region has 13 residues. The chain's CDR3 is CASSPGTLDTQYF. The DNA of the CDR3 is TGTGCCAGCAGTCCCGGGACTCTAGATACGCAGTATTTT.

The rearrangement links TRBV19 to TRBJ2-1, with 13 bases lining up with TRBD2. Germline V gives CDR1 LNHDA, CDR2 SQIVND (reference sequence). Trimming at V came to 6 bases and at J to 5 bases, leaving 7 bases not matched to a gene. This CDR3 is 16 amino acids long. The CDR3 loop is CASSSRLAGGHNEQFF. The DNA for the CDR3 is TGTGCCAGTAGCAGCAGACTAGCGGGAGGTCACAATGAGCAGTTCTTC.

This clone was recorded only once. V and J are TRBV3-1 (or the pseudogene TRBV3-2) and TRBJ1-2; 7 bases fit TRBD1. The V gene's germline CDR1 is LGHDT and CDR2 YNNKEL (reference sequence). The CDR3 consists of 13 residues. Trimming removed 6 bases from V and 1 base from J; junction bases left unmatched: 2. The CDR3 nucleotides are TGTGCCAGCAGGGGACAGATTAACTATGGCTACACCTTC. Its protein is CASRGQINYGYTF.

The chain has TRBV29-1 and TRBJ1-2; 11 bases fit TRBD1. CDR1 and CDR2 from the germline V gene are SQVTM and ANQGSEA. V gave up 5 bases and J gave up 4 bases; unmatched junction bases: 6. The CDR3 spans 14 residues. The CDR3 sequence: CSVSGGTGGYGYTF. As DNA, the CDR3 is TGCAGCGTTTCTGGGGGGACAGGGGGCTATGGCTACACCTTC. The full variable domain, in which reference TRBV29-1 and TRBJ1-2 provide the parts outside the CDR3, is SAVISQKPSRDICQRGTSLTIQCQVDSQVTMMFWYRQQPGQSLTLIATANQGSEATYESGFVIDKFPISRPNLTFSTLTVSNMSPEDSSIYLCSVSGGTGGYGYTFGSGTRLTVV.

The J gene is TRBJ1-5, the V gene TRBV14; 8 bases line up with TRBD1. Germline-derived CDR1 and CDR2 are SGHDN and FVKESK. There are 16 residues in the CDR3. Trimming cost V 4 bases and J 8 bases; bases outside gene matches: 13. Written as DNA, the CDR3 is TGTGCCAGCAGCCGCAGCGGGGGGGCGACAGGGGAGCCCCAGCATTTT. Translation gives CASSRSGGATGEPQHF.

This sequence joins TRBV5-1 and TRBJ2-1, with 13 bases identical to TRBD2. The CDR3 covers 15 residues. Trimming removed 4 bases from V and 8 bases from J; junction bases left unmatched: 6. Germline CDR1 reads SGHRS; CDR2 reads YFSETQ. CDR3 loop: CASSPRTSGSHEQFF. The DNA of the CDR3 is TGCGCCAGCAGCCCCAGGACTAGCGGGAGTCATGAGCAGTTCTTC.

The chain has TRBV9 and TRBJ1-6; 7 bases fit TRBD1. Germline CDR1 reads SGDLS; CDR2 reads YYNGEE. The J segment lost 5 bases and the V segment lost 1 base, leaving 3 bases of the junction unmatched. This CDR3 has 15 residues. CDR3 loop: CASSVRTGDNSPLHF. CDR3 DNA: TGTGCCAGCAGCGTACGGACAGGTGATAATTCACCCCTCCACTTT.

This clone was picked up one time. J is TRBJ2-1 and V is TRBV3-1 (or the pseudogene TRBV3-2), with 8 bases matching TRBD2. Trimming at V came to 4 bases and at J to 5 bases, leaving 7 bases not matched to a gene. The CDR3 extends over 15 amino acids. Germline-derived CDR1 and CDR2 are LGHDT and YNNKEL (reference sequence). CDR3 sequence (DNA): TGTGCCAGCAGCCCCCTTAGCGGGGTCAACAATGAGCAGTTCTTC. It is translated as CASSPLSGVNNEQFF.

V gene TRBV4-1 combines with J gene TRBJ2-3; D not certain. Germline CDR1 MGHRA, CDR2 YSYEKL. V shed 0 bases and J shed 2 bases, with 9 bases lying between them. The CDR3 is 15 amino acids. The CDR3 sequence: CASSQDGRSTDTQYF. The CDR3 nucleotides are TGCGCCAGCAGCCAAGATGGCAGATCCACAGATACGCAGTATTTT.

The table lists this clone with a count of one. This chain connects TRBV2 to TRBJ1-1; a weak D match, TRBD1 (6 bases). The CDR3 consists of 13 residues. V was clipped by 6 bases and J by 5 bases, with 13 bases between them. The V gene's germline CDR1 is SNHLY and CDR2 FYNNEI. CDR3 nucleotides: TGTGCCAGCAGCCGGGTAGGGGGAACTGAAGCTTTCTTT. Its translation: CASSRVGGTEAFF.

The chain recombines TRBV6-6 with TRBJ1-2; tentative D call: TRBD1 (5 bases). V lost 7 bases and J 10 bases, leaving 19 bases between the germline ends. CDR1 is MNHNY, CDR2 SVGAGI, per germline (reference sequence). The CDR3 consists of 13 residues. This chain's CDR3 is CASTGGTVELYTF. CDR3 DNA: TGTGCCAGCACTGGAGGGACGGTAGAACTCTACACCTTC.

The gene calls are TRBV11-1 and TRBJ2-7; 8 bases are shared with TRBD1. V lost 4 bases, J lost 2 bases, and 10 bases stayed unmatched. This CDR3 has 16 residues. Germline lookup yields CDR1 SGHAT and CDR2 FQDESV (reference sequence). The CDR3 loop is CASSSPPDRVTYEQYF. The CDR3 coding sequence is TGTGCCAGCAGCTCCCCGCCGGACAGGGTGACCTACGAGCAGTACTTC.

This clone occurred a few times. V and J are TRBV7-2 and TRBJ2-1, with 8 bases fitting TRBD2. The CDR3 loop spans 16 amino acids. CDR1 and CDR2 (germline): SGHTA, FQGNSA. V gave up 0 bases and J gave up 0 bases; unmatched junction bases: 1. CDR3 in amino acids: CASSLAAGVSYNEQFF. DNA of the CDR3: TGTGCCAGCAGCTTAGCAGCGGGAGTCTCCTACAATGAGCAGTTCTTC.

V gene TRBV12-5 combines with J gene TRBJ1-1; no firm D call. The germline V gene encodes CDR1 LGHNT and CDR2 FRNRAP. V dropped 5 bases and J dropped 0 bases, with 13 bases sitting between them. The CDR3 is 15 residues long. The CDR3 here is CASGPGVFMNTEAFF. In DNA, the CDR3 is TGTGCTAGTGGTCCCGGAGTGTTCATGAACACTGAAGCTTTCTTT. Drawing the rest from reference TRBV12-5 and TRBJ1-1, the complete variable domain is DARVTQTPRHKVTEMGQEVTMRCQPILGHNTVFWYRQTMMQGLELLAYFRNRAPLDDSGMPKDRFSAEMPDATLATLKIQPSEPRDSAVYFCASGPGVFMNTEAFFGQGTRLTVV.

The gene calls are TRBV28 and TRBJ2-1, with D possibly being TRBD1 (6 bases). Deletions cut 2 bases from V and 9 bases from J, with 20 bases between. The germline gives CDR1 MDHEN, CDR2 SYDVKM. The CDR3 spans 16 residues. As DNA, the CDR3 is TGTGCCAGCAGTTTAGCCAATTTGAACAGGGCTACTGAGCAGTTCTTC. It yields the protein CASSLANLNRATEQFF. Variable domain in full (rest from reference TRBV28 and TRBJ2-1): DVKVTQSSRYLVKRTGEKVFLECVQDMDHENMFWYRQDPGLGLRLIYFSYDVKMKEKGDIPEGYSVSREKKERFSLILESASTNQTSMYLCASSLANLNRATEQFFGPGTRLTVL.

The chain is built from TRBV19 and TRBJ2-5, with 12 bases matching TRBD2. Trimming removed 2 bases from V and 2 bases from J; junction bases left unmatched: 0. Germline values: CDR1 LNHDA, CDR2 SQIVND (reference sequence). The CDR3 loop spans 15 amino acids. The CDR3 region is CASSILAGGQETQYF. The CDR3 DNA reads TGTGCCAGTAGTATACTAGCGGGAGGGCAAGAGACCCAGTACTTC.

The V and J genes are TRBV5-1 and TRBJ1-6, with TRBD1 as a possible D gene (6 bases). The germline V gene has CDR1 SGHRS and CDR2 YFSETQ. The CDR3 covers 14 residues. Trimming pared 1 base from V and 10 bases from J, leaving 12 bases between. In nucleotides, the CDR3 is TGCGCCAGCAGCTTGAGGACAGTCGGATCACCCCTCCACTTT. This gives the protein CASSLRTVGSPLHF.

This clone was seen once. This chain uses TRBV12-3 or TRBV12-4 with TRBJ1-5; tentatively, D is TRBD1 (5 bases). The V end lost 1 base, the J end lost 7 bases, and 8 bases lay between the germline ends. The CDR3 is made up of 13 amino acids. This CDR3 reads CASSLGGGQPQHF. The CDR3 bases are TGTGCCAGCAGTTTAGGCGGGGGACAGCCCCAGCATTTT.

This clone has just a few counts. Other nucleotide sequences in the sample specify the same CDR3. As DNA, the CDR3 is TGTGCCAGCAGTTTATCGACAGGGACTGAAGCTTTCTTT. It is translated as CASSLSTGTEAFF. V usage is TRBV27 and J usage is TRBJ1-1, with 7 positions matching TRBD1. V shed 0 bases, J shed 5 bases, and the junction held 0 bases outside the gene matches. The CDR3 spans 13 residues. Germline V gene data show CDR1 as MNHEY and CDR2 as SMNVEV (reference sequence).

V is TRBV5-4 and J is TRBJ2-7; 13 positions match TRBD2. V was clipped by 4 bases and J by 2 bases; unmatched bases: 9. This CDR3 has 17 amino acids. Germline CDR1 is SGHNT and CDR2 is YYREEE (reference sequence). In DNA, the CDR3 is TGTGCCAGCAGCCGGGGGACTAGCGGGATCCCCGCCTACGAGCAGTACTTC. Protein product: CASSRGTSGIPAYEQYF.

This clone has a single count. V is TRBV16 and J is TRBJ1-6; D is ambiguous. In germline, CDR1 is KGHSY, CDR2 FQNENV. This CDR3 is built from 13 residues. Trimming took 0 bases from V and 8 from J, leaving 5 bases between them. The CDR3 is CASSQSRDSPLHF. CDR3 bases: TGTGCCAGCAGCCAATCGCGGGATTCACCCCTCCACTTT.

This chain uses TRBV14 with TRBJ2-2; 7 bases align to TRBD1. This CDR3 contains 15 residues. V lost 4 bases to trimming and J lost 7 bases; unmatched junction nucleotides: 9. Germline CDR1 and CDR2: SGHDN and FVKESK. CDR3 region: CASSRTTGQVGELFF. The CDR3 DNA reads as TGTGCCAGCAGCCGAACGACAGGGCAGGTCGGGGAGCTGTTTTTT.

V usage is TRBV19 and J usage is TRBJ2-1, with a possible D match to TRBD2 (5 bases). The CDR3 contains 13 residues. V was trimmed by 0 bases and J by 7 bases, leaving 7 bases between them. Germline values: CDR1 LNHDA, CDR2 SQIVND (reference sequence). CDR3 in amino acids: CASSIERANEQFF. The DNA for the CDR3 is TGTGCCAGTAGTATAGAGCGGGCTAATGAGCAGTTCTTC. The full variable domain, with the rest looked up from reference TRBV19 and TRBJ2-1, is DGGITQSPKYLFRKEGQNVTLSCEQNLNHDAMYWYRQDPGQGLRLIYYSQIVNDFQKGDIAEGYSVSREKKESFPLTVTSAQKNPTAFYLCASSIERANEQFFGPGTRLTVL.